One T cell receptor (beta chain) is described in this entry. In the original analysis: Reference gene primer amplification gave nucleated cell count estimates. Clones were read by immunoSEQ multiplex PCR, and TCRdb kept only the in-frame ones, dropping some. For V, J and clone size, that table is used; D and trimming come from the DNA. The sample consists of approximately 56,000 clones, over 75% of them appearing once. The sample comes from a study of blood T cell repertoires in COVID-19. Study-wide background: The origin of the acute and convalescent COVID-19 samples was the United States, Italy and Spain.

Looked up from germline, CDR1 is LGHDT and CDR2 is YNNKEL (reference sequence). V was shortened by 0 bases and J by 7 bases, with 13 bases between the two germline ends. The CDR3 runs to 15 residues. The clonotype originates from a woman older than 75 with COVID-19, enrolled during active disease. The chain carries TRBV3-1 (or the pseudogene TRBV3-2) and TRBJ2-1, with D perhaps TRBD1 (6 bases). The sequenced sample was peripheral blood. CDR3 residues: CASSQEGTGWNEQFF. The DNA of the CDR3 is TGTGCCAGCAGCCAAGAGGGTACAGGGTGGAATGAGCAGTTCTTC.